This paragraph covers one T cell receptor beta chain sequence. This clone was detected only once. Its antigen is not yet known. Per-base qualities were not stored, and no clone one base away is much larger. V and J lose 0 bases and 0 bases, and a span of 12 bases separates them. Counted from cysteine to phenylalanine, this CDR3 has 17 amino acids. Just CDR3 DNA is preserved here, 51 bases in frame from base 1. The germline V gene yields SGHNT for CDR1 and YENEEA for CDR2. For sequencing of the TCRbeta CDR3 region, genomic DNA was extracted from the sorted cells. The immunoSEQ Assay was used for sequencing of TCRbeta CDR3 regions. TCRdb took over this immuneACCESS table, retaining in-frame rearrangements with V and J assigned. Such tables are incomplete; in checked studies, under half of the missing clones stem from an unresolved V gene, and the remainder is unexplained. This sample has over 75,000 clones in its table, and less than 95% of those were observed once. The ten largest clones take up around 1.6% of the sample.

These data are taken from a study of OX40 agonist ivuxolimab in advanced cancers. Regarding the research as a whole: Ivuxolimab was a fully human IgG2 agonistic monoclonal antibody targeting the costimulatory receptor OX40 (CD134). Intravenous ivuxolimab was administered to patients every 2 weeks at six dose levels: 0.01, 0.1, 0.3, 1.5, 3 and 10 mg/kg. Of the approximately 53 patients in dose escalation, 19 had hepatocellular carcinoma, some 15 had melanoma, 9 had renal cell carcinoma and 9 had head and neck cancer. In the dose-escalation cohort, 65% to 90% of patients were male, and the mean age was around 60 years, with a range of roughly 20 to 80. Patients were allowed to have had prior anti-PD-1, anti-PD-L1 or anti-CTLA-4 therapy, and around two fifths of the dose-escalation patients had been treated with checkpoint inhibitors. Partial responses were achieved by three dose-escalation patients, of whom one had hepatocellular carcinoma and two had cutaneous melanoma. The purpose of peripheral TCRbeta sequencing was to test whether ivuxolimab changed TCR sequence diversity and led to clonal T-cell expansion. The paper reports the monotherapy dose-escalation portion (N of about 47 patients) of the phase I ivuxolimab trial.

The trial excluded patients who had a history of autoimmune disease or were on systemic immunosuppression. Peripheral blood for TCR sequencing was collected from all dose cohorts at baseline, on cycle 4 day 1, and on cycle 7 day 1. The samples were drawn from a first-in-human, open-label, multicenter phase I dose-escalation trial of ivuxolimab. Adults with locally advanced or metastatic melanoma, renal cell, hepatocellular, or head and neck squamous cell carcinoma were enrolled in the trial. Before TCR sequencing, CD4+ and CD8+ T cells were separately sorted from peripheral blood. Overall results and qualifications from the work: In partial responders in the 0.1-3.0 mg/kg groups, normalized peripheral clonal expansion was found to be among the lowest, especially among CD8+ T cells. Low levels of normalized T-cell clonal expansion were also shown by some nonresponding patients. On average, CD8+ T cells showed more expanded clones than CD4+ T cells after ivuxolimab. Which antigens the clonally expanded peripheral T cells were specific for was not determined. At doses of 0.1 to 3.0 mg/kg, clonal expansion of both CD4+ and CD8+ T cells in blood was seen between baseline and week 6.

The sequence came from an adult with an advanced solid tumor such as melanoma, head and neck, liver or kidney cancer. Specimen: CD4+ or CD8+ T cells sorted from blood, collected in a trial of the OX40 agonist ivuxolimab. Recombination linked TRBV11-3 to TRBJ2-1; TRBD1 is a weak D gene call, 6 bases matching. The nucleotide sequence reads TGTGCCAGCAGCTTAGATCAGGGGCAGAGCTCCTACAATGAGCAGTTCTTC. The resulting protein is CASSLDQGQSSYNEQFF.